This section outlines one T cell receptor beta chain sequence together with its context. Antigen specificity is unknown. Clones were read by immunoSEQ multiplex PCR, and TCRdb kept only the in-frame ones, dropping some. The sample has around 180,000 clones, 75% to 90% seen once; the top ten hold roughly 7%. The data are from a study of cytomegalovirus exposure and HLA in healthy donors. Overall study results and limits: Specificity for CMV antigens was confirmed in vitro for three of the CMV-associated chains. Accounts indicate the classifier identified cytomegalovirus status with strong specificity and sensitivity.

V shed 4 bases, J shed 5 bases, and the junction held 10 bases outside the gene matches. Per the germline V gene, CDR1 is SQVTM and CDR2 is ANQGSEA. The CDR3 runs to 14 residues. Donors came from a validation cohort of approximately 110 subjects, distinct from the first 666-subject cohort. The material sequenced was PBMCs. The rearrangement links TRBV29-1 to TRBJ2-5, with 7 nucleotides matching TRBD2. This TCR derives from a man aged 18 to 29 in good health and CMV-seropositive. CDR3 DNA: TGCAGCGTTGGAGCGTGGACTAGTGGCGAGACCCAGTACTTC. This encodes CSVGAWTSGETQYF.